Here is one TCR beta chain with its context. Its target is not known. This entry comes from a study of T cells after yellow fever vaccination. Study-level points and caveats: Clonotype sharing between CD4 and CD8 compartments was small. Most clones from primary vaccination were detected again post-booster (approximately 97% CD4, roughly 90% CD8).

TCRdb independently ran MiXCR on the 5' RACE reads; one entry per CDR3 protein. The sample holds 60,000 or so distinct CDR3 sequences, roughly 6.9% seen once. The receptor was derived from a man between 18 and 35 years old who received the YFV17D yellow fever vaccine. Sequences were derived from CD8+ T cells sorted from PBMCs, sampled on the day of the first yellow fever vaccination.

This chain's CDR3 is CASRSGQSNEKLFF. The CDR3 nucleotides are TGTGCCAGCAGATCGGGACAGTCTAATGAAAAACTGTTTTTT. V usage is TRBV7-9 and J usage is TRBJ1-4, with 7 bases that match TRBD1. Germline V gene lookup returns CDR1 SEHNR and CDR2 FQNEAQ (reference sequence). V lost 6 bases and J lost 3; bases outside the gene matches: 4. This CDR3 comprises 14 residues.